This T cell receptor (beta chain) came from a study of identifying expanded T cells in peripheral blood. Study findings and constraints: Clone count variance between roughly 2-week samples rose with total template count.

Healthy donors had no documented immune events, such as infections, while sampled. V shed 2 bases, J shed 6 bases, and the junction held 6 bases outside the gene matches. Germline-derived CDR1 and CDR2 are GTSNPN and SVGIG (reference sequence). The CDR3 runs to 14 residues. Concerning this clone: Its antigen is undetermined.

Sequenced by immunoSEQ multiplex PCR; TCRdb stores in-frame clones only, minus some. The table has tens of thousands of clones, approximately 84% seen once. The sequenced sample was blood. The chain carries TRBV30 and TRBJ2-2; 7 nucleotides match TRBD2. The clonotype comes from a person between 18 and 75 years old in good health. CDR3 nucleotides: TGTGCCTGGAGTACCGGGGGGTGGGCCGGGGAGCTGTTTTTT. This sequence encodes CAWSTGGWAGELFF.